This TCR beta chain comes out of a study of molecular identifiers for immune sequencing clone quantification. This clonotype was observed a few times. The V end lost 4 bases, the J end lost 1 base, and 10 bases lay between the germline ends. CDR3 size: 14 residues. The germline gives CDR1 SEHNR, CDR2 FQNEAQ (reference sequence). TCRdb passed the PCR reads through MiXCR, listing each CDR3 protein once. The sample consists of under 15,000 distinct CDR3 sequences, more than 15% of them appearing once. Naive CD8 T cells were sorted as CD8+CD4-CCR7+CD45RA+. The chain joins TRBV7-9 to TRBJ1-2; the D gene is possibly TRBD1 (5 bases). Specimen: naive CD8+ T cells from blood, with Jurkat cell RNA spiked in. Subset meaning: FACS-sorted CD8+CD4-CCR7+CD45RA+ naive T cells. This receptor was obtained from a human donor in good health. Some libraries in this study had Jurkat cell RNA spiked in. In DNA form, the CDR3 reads TGTGCCAGCAGCTCCGGGACTTTTAACTATGGCTACACCTTC. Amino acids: CASSSGTFNYGYTF.